This passage covers 32 T cell receptor beta chains from one sample sequenced in a study of shared clonotypes between healthy human individuals. Only CD45RO-negative cells positively selected for CCR7 counted as naive CD8 cells, so terminally differentiated effector memory CD45RA+ cells were excluded. The table came from immunoSEQ multiplex PCR; TCRdb's copy has only in-frame clones and leaves some out. In the table there are 2 million to 2.5 million clones, about 95% of which are singletons. The sequencing sample was made of naive CD8+ T cells sorted from blood. The receptors were sampled from a young man in good health.

The V call is TRBV2, the J call TRBJ1-2; D uncertain. The V end lost 6 bases, the J end lost 4 bases, and 9 bases lay between the germline ends. Germline V CDR1 and CDR2: SNHLY, FYNNEI. This CDR3 contains 12 residues. The CDR3 DNA is TGTGCCAGCAGAATTCCGGGCTATGGCTACACCTTC. Encoded protein: CASRIPGYGYTF.

Concerning this clone itself: Other DNA sequences in this specimen translate into the identical CDR3. The chain has TRBV10-3 and TRBJ2-3; 8 bases line up with TRBD1. The CDR3 sequence is 15 residues long. The V gene's germline CDR1 is ENHRY and CDR2 SYGVKD. After removal of 4 bases from V and 0 bases from J, the junction contained 3 bases not matched to a gene. CDR3: CAISGTGTSTDTQYF. The CDR3 DNA reads as TGTGCCATCAGTGGGACAGGGACTAGCACAGATACGCAGTATTTT.

This clone showed up just once. This chain uses TRBV6-1 with TRBJ1-1, with unresolved D. This CDR3 has 13 residues. The germline V gene has CDR1 MNHNS and CDR2 SASEGT. Trimming removed 3 bases at V and 5 bases at J, with 10 bases between. The CDR3 coding sequence is TGTGCCAGCAGTGAGTATTGGGAGACTGAAGCTTTCTTT. This codes for CASSEYWETEAFF.

As regards this clone: Different DNA sequences within this sample yield the same CDR3. The chain combines TRBV29-1 with TRBJ1-2; 7 bases align to TRBD1. This CDR3 has 12 amino acids. Germline V gene data show CDR1 as SQVTM and CDR2 as ANQGSEA. V was clipped by 3 bases and J by 5 bases; unmatched bases: 3. CDR3: CSVDAGGYGYTF. CDR3 coding DNA: TGCAGCGTTGATGCAGGGGGGTATGGCTACACCTTC.

Regarding this clone: The DNA is left out, because the CDR3 cannot be placed on it with certainty; the CDR3 is given as TCRdb lists it. This chain uses TRBV7-7 with TRBJ2-1; TRBD1 is the table's D call, not checked against the DNA. The CDR3 is 17 amino acids long, termini counted. Looked up from germline, CDR1 is SSHAT and CDR2 is FNYEAQ (reference sequence). This CDR3 is CASSFGNGRDTDNEQFF.

The genes are TRBV5-4 and TRBJ1-4; D ambiguous. The CDR3 is made up of 12 amino acids. V was cut by 0 bases and J by 4 bases, with 1 base left in between. CDR1 is SGHNT, CDR2 YYREEE, per germline (reference sequence). In nucleotides, the CDR3 is TGTGCCAGCAGCTTGGGTAATGAAAAACTGTTTTTT. Translation: CASSLGNEKLFF.

The chain joins TRBV27 to TRBJ2-1, with D perhaps matching TRBD2 (5 bases). Between the trimmed V and J ends, which lost 6 bases and 6 bases, there was a span of 15 bases. The CDR3 contains 14 residues. The germline gives CDR1 MNHEY, CDR2 SMNVEV (reference sequence). The CDR3 loop is CASSSSGLVNEQFF. The CDR3 DNA is TGTGCCAGCAGCTCCTCCGGACTCGTCAATGAGCAGTTCTTC.

The rearrangement uses TRBV7-9 and TRBJ1-2; D is perhaps TRBD1 (6 bases). V lost 5 bases and J lost 2, with 9 bases in between. The CDR3 has 13 residues. Germline V gene lookup returns CDR1 SEHNR and CDR2 FQNEAQ (reference sequence). CDR3: CASSEDSNYGYTF. As DNA, the CDR3 is TGTGCCAGCAGCGAGGACAGCAACTATGGCTACACCTTC.

The J gene is TRBJ1-4, the V gene TRBV5-1; TRBD1 aligns across 7 bases. Trimming took 5 bases from V and 7 from J; bases not matched to a gene: 8. CDR1 and CDR2 from the germline V gene are SGHRS and YFSETQ. The length of the CDR3 is 14 residues. CDR3 nucleotides: TGCGCCAGCAGAAGAACAGGGGAAGGTGAAAAACTGTTTTTT. As protein: CASRRTGEGEKLFF.

A single count supports this clone. This sample also contains other DNA sequences that code for the same CDR3. The chain has TRBV4-1 and TRBJ2-7; 7 positions match TRBD1. This CDR3 spans 14 amino acids. V shed 3 bases and J 3 bases; nucleotides not matched to a gene: 5. In germline, CDR1 is MGHRA, CDR2 YSYEKL. The CDR3 is CASSQRTGYYEQYF. CDR3 nucleotides: TGCGCCAGCAGCCAGAGGACAGGATACTACGAGCAGTACTTC.

This rearrangement joins TRBV4-1 to TRBJ2-7; 9 bases agree with TRBD1. This CDR3 comprises 15 residues. V was clipped by 4 bases and J by 3 bases; unmatched bases: 7. Per the germline V gene, CDR1 is MGHRA and CDR2 is YSYEKL. The CDR3 reads CASSPGTGPLYEQYF. The CDR3 DNA reads TGCGCCAGCAGCCCAGGGACAGGGCCCCTCTACGAGCAGTACTTC.

CDR3 bases: TGTGCCAGCAGCTTAGCTCGGACAGACCCATCCTACAATGAGCAGTTCTTC. This sequence encodes CASSLARTDPSYNEQFF. The V and J genes are TRBV7-2 and TRBJ2-1; weak D call: TRBD1 (6 bases). Germline V CDR1 and CDR2: SGHTA, FQGNSA. The CDR3 extends over 17 amino acids. V dropped 0 bases and J dropped 1 base, with 13 bases sitting between them.

A single count supports this clone. The rearrangement links TRBV5-6 to TRBJ2-7; D is ambiguous. V lost 2 bases and J lost 2, with 8 bases in between. There are 13 residues in the CDR3. From germline, CDR1 is SGHDT and CDR2 YYEEEE. CDR3 in DNA: TGTGCCAGCAGCTTCGTAATGACCTACGAGCAGTACTTC. This sequence encodes CASSFVMTYEQYF.

The chain is built from TRBV28 and TRBJ2-2; 7 bases match TRBD1. CDR3 length equals 16 residues. The trim removed 4 bases at V and 0 bases at J, leaving 5 bases unmatched. Germline V CDR1 and CDR2: MDHEN, SYDVKM. The CDR3 DNA is TGTGCCAGCAGTTCCCGACAGGGCACGAACACCGGGGAGCTGTTTTTT. It codes for CASSSRQGTNTGELFF.

The CDR3 spells CASSGETGELFF. Written as DNA, the CDR3 is TGTGCCAGCAGCGGGGAAACCGGGGAGCTGTTTTTT. The rearrangement links TRBV7-9 to TRBJ2-2; the D is unclear. V shed 5 bases and J shed 5 bases, with 6 bases lying between them. The CDR3 totals 12 residues. Germline values: CDR1 SEHNR, CDR2 FQNEAQ (reference sequence).

V is TRBV12-5 and J is TRBJ2-7; TRBD1 aligns across 8 bases. The germline V gene encodes CDR1 LGHNT and CDR2 FRNRAP. The CDR3 is 19 amino acids. V lost 1 base, J lost 3 bases, and 17 bases stayed unmatched. CDR3 sequence: CASGLGWGQGAPFDYEQYF. The CDR3 region has the DNA TGTGCTAGTGGTTTGGGGTGGGGGCAGGGGGCCCCCTTCGACTACGAGCAGTACTTC.

This clone was seen a handful of times. The chain joins TRBV10-2 to TRBJ2-3, with D possibly TRBD2 on 6 matching bases. V shed 8 bases and J shed 3 bases, with 15 bases lying between them. From germline, CDR1 is WSHSY and CDR2 SAAADI. This CDR3 has 14 residues. The CDR3 nucleotides are TGCGCCAGCTTCTACGGCGGGACTACAGATACGCAGTATTTT. Residues: CASFYGGTTDTQYF.

V and J are TRBV19 and TRBJ2-2, with a possible D match to TRBD2 (6 bases). Trimming pared 0 bases from V and 1 base from J, leaving 21 bases between. Germline-derived CDR1 and CDR2 are LNHDA and SQIVND (reference sequence). CDR3 length: 20 residues. DNA for the CDR3: TGTGCCAGTAGTATAGATGGCGGCCCTCAGCGGGCCTTGAACACCGGGGAGCTGTTTTTT. This sequence encodes CASSIDGGPQRALNTGELFF.

The chain recombines TRBV2 with TRBJ2-1; 8 nucleotides agree with TRBD1. The CDR3 consists of 15 residues. Germline loops: CDR1 SNHLY, CDR2 FYNNEI. V trimming: 6 bases; J trimming: 6 bases; junction bases outside the gene matches: 10. The CDR3 bases are TGTGCCAGCAGGGACCCGACAGGGGATGTCAATGAGCAGTTCTTC. Protein: CASRDPTGDVNEQFF.

The J gene is TRBJ2-3, the V gene TRBV27; tentative D call: TRBD2 (6 bases). CDR3 size: 14 residues. The ends were cut back, 3 bases at V and 6 bases at J, with 13 bases in the middle. CDR1 MNHEY and CDR2 SMNVEV come from the germline V gene (reference sequence). The CDR3 spells CASSFSGPLDTQYF. In nucleotides, the CDR3 is TGTGCCAGCAGTTTTAGCGGACCGTTGGATACGCAGTATTTT.

This chain links TRBV4-1 with TRBJ2-5; no firm D call. This CDR3 contains 17 residues. Germline loops: CDR1 MGHRA, CDR2 YSYEKL. The V end lost 2 bases, the J end lost 2 bases, and 18 bases lay between the germline ends. CDR3 bases: TGCGCCAGCAGCCAAAGTTCCATGACCGTAAGGCAAGAGACCCAGTACTTC. This encodes CASSQSSMTVRQETQYF.

This rearrangement joins TRBV28 to TRBJ2-5; D is possibly TRBD1 (6 bases). The end of the DNA is better explained by TRBJ2-7, so the J call may be wrong. CDR3 length: 16 residues. Looked up from germline, CDR1 is MDHEN and CDR2 is SYDVKM. CDR3 in amino acids: CASSPRDKPREYEQYF. Written as DNA, the CDR3 is TGTGCCAGCAGTCCCCGGGACAAACCCCGGGAATACGAGCAGTACTTC.

The table lists this clone with a count of one. The gene calls are TRBV10-2 and TRBJ1-5; D is unclear. V lost 0 bases and J lost 6, with 9 bases in between. Germline loops: CDR1 WSHSY, CDR2 SAAADI. CDR3 size: 14 residues. The CDR3 region has the DNA TGCGCCAGCAGTGAGTCGGGGTTCAGTCAGCCCCAGCATTTT. This encodes CASSESGFSQPQHF.

The chain is built from TRBV4-1 and TRBJ1-1; D is uncertain. Trimming left V 1 base short and J 1 base short, with 10 bases between. Germline values: CDR1 MGHRA, CDR2 YSYEKL. This CDR3 has 15 residues. The CDR3 sequence is CASSQGLPANTEAFF. The CDR3 DNA reads TGCGCCAGCAGCCAAGGTCTTCCAGCGAACACTGAAGCTTTCTTT.

To note about this clone: The same CDR3 can be traced to other DNA sequences in this sample. The gene calls are TRBV15 and TRBJ2-2; the D is unclear. Germline loops: CDR1 LNHNV, CDR2 YYDKDF (reference sequence). There are 13 residues in the CDR3. With 5 bases removed from V and 6 bases from J, the gap between germline ends came to 10 bases. The CDR3 loop is CATSWSRAGELFF. The DNA of the CDR3 is TGTGCCACCAGCTGGAGTAGGGCCGGGGAGCTGTTTTTT. Filled out from reference TRBV15 and TRBJ2-2, the complete variable domain reads DAMVIQNPRYQVTQFGKPVTLSCSQTLNHNVMYWYQQKSSQAPKLLFHYYDKDFNNEADTPDNFQSRRPNTSFCFLDIRSPGLGDTAMYLCATSWSRAGELFFGEGSRLTVL.

CDR3 sequence: CASSSQGGLAGLYNEQFF. For the CDR3, the DNA is TGTGCCAGCAGCTCGCAGGGGGGCCTAGCGGGCCTCTACAATGAGCAGTTCTTC. The chain uses TRBV7-9 and TRBJ2-1, with D maybe TRBD2 (8 bases). This CDR3 has 18 amino acids. Deletions cut 4 bases from V and 3 bases from J, with 22 bases between. Germline CDR1 reads SEHNR; CDR2 reads FQNEAQ (reference sequence). The whole variable domain, remainder taken from reference TRBV7-9 and TRBJ2-1, is DTGVSQNPRHKITKRGQNVTFRCDPISEHNRLYWYRQTLGQGPEFLTYFQNEAQLEKSRLLSDRFSAERPKGSFSTLEIQRTEQGDSAMYLCASSSQGGLAGLYNEQFFGPGTRLTVL.

V and J are TRBV5-1 and TRBJ2-5, with no clear D. CDR1 is SGHRS, CDR2 YFSETQ, per germline. V lost 3 bases and J 5 bases, leaving 14 bases between the germline ends. The CDR3 contains 14 residues. This CDR3 is CASSSGSGRETQYF. The CDR3 nucleotides are TGCGCCAGCAGCTCTGGTTCGGGTAGGGAGACCCAGTACTTC.

J is TRBJ2-5 and V is TRBV29-1; D is uncertain. V dropped 1 base and J dropped 7 bases, with 22 bases sitting between them. In germline, CDR1 is SQVTM, CDR2 ANQGSEA. The CDR3 is made up of 16 amino acids. CDR3 in amino acids: CSVEVWGDGPPGTQYF. The CDR3 bases are TGCAGCGTTGAAGTATGGGGTGACGGGCCGCCGGGGACCCAGTACTTC.

V gene TRBV5-4 combines with J gene TRBJ2-1, with a tentative D call TRBD1 (5 bases). CDR1 is SGHNT, CDR2 YYREEE, per germline (reference sequence). The V end lost 5 bases, the J end lost 6 bases, and 9 bases lay between the germline ends. This CDR3 is 12 amino acids long. Here the CDR3 reads CASSAQGNEQFF. CDR3 DNA: TGTGCCAGCAGTGCTCAGGGCAATGAGCAGTTCTTC.

In DNA, the CDR3 is TGCGCCAGCAGCTTACAGACGAACACTGAAGCTTTCTTT. The encoded protein is CASSLQTNTEAFF. The V call is TRBV5-1, the J call TRBJ1-1; D not certain. CDR1 and CDR2 (germline): SGHRS, YFSETQ. V shed 2 bases and J shed 1 base, with 6 bases lying between them. The CDR3 runs 13 residues.

The chain uses TRBV5-1 and TRBJ1-1, with 9 bases that match TRBD1. CDR1 SGHRS and CDR2 YFSETQ come from the germline V gene. V lost 0 bases, J lost 1 base, and 7 bases stayed unmatched. The CDR3 loop spans 17 amino acids. CDR3 sequence reads: CASSLAPGQGQNTEAFF. The CDR3 DNA reads TGCGCCAGCAGCTTGGCCCCGGGACAGGGCCAGAACACTGAAGCTTTCTTT.

The chain links TRBV2 to TRBJ2-3, with D possibly called TRBD1 or TRBD2 (6 bases each). CDR3 size: 18 residues. Between the trimmed V and J ends, which lost 3 bases and 5 bases, there was a span of 24 bases. Per the germline V gene, CDR1 is SNHLY and CDR2 is FYNNEI. The CDR3 DNA sequence: TGTGCCAGCAGTGATAAGCCGGTTATAGCGGAGGGGGGAGATACGCAGTATTTT. Residues: CASSDKPVIAEGGDTQYF. The full variable domain, its missing parts supplied by reference TRBV2 and TRBJ2-3, is EPEVTQTPSHQVTQMGQEVILRCVPISNHLYFYWYRQILGQKVEFLVSFYNNEISEKSEIFDDQFSVERPDGSNFTLKIRSTKLEDSAMYFCASSDKPVIAEGGDTQYFGPGTRLTVL.